Listed below are T cell receptor beta chains from one sample, sequenced in a study of graft-versus-host responses after intestinal transplantation. The data were produced by immunoSEQ multiplex PCR, yet TCRdb's version contains in-frame clones alone and is incomplete. This sample has just under 65,000 clones, with 90% found just once. No antigens are known for them. Here the sequenced sample was unstimulated CD8+ T cells sorted from spleen or lymph node cells, taken before transplant. The receptors were gathered from a human donor who was the organ donor for an intestinal transplant. CDR3s include the opening cysteine and the closing phenylalanine or tryptophan. D genes are given only for firm matches. A row's size may be missing; if present it is once, few, many or a size class.

j_gene: TRBJ2-3
v_gene: TRBV9
abundance: once
d_gene: NA
CDR3aa: CASSVSIGGLDTQYF
CDR3nt: TGTGCCAGCAGCGTTAGTATTGGCGGGCTAGATACGCAGTATTTT

j_gene: TRBJ2-3
v_gene: TRBV28
abundance: NA
d_gene: NA
CDR3aa: CASSLSVRESPTDTQYF
CDR3nt: TGTGCCAGCAGTTTATCGGTCAGGGAAAGTCCCACAGATACGCAGTATTTT

j_gene: TRBJ1-1
v_gene: TRBV28
abundance: NA
d_gene: TRBD1
CDR3aa: CASSWDRLNTEAFF
CDR3nt: TGTGCCAGCAGTTGGGACAGACTGAACACTGAAGCTTTCTTT

j_gene: TRBJ2-7
v_gene: TRBV7-9
abundance: NA
d_gene: TRBD1
CDR3aa: CASRSGQSYEQYF
CDR3nt: TGTGCCAGCAGGTCGGGACAGTCCTACGAGCAGTACTTC

j_gene: TRBJ2-3
v_gene: TRBV7-2
abundance: once
d_gene: NA
CDR3aa: CASSWGSTDTQYF
CDR3nt: TGTGCCAGCTCTTGGGGCAGCACAGATACGCAGTATTTT

j_gene: TRBJ2-7
v_gene: TRBV19
abundance: NA
d_gene: TRBD2
CDR3aa: CASSIASGGYSYEQYF
CDR3nt: TGTGCCAGTAGTATAGCTAGCGGAGGATATTCCTACGAGCAGTACTTC

j_gene: TRBJ2-5
v_gene: TRBV5-1
abundance: NA
d_gene: NA
CDR3aa: CASSLPGRKETQYF
CDR3nt: TGCGCCAGCAGCCTCCCCGGGAGAAAAGAGACCCAGTACTTC

j_gene: TRBJ1-2
v_gene: TRBV21-1
abundance: NA
d_gene: NA
CDR3aa: CASPKKPQGCNGYTF
CDR3nt: TGTGCCAGCCCAAAGAAACCGCAGGGGTGTAATGGCTACACCTTC

j_gene: TRBJ2-7
v_gene: TRBV19
abundance: NA
d_gene: NA
CDR3aa: CASARFYEQYF
CDR3nt: TGTGCCAGTGCCAGGTTCTACGAGCAGTACTTC

j_gene: TRBJ1-4
v_gene: TRBV30
abundance: NA
d_gene: NA
CDR3aa: CAWRGGDRGNEKLFF
CDR3nt: TGTGCCTGGAGGGGGGGGGACCGTGGTAATGAAAAACTGTTTTTT

j_gene: TRBJ2-7
v_gene: TRBV20-1
abundance: once
d_gene: NA
CDR3aa: CSAATGPEQYF
CDR3nt: TGCAGTGCCGCAACAGGGCCTGAGCAGTACTTC

j_gene: TRBJ1-3
v_gene: TRBV9
abundance: NA
d_gene: NA
CDR3aa: CASSLRGAGEQGAGNTIYF
CDR3nt: TGTGCCAGCAGCCTTAGGGGAGCAGGGGAGCAAGGTGCTGGAAACACCATATATTTT

j_gene: TRBJ2-7
v_gene: TRBV15
abundance: NA
d_gene: NA
CDR3aa: CATSLSGASSYEQYF
CDR3nt: TGTGCCACCAGTCTCTCAGGGGCCAGCTCCTACGAGCAGTACTTC

j_gene: TRBJ2-7
v_gene: TRBV4-2
abundance: once
d_gene: TRBD1
CDR3aa: CASSQRQGVPYEQYF
CDR3nt: TGTGCCAGCAGCCAAAGACAGGGGGTACCCTACGAGCAGTACTTC

j_gene: TRBJ1-1
v_gene: TRBV5-6
abundance: NA
d_gene: TRBD1
CDR3aa: CASSSGTGWTEAFF
CDR3nt: TGTGCCAGCAGCTCCGGGACAGGGTGGACTGAAGCTTTCTTT

j_gene: TRBJ1-2
v_gene: TRBV5-5
abundance: NA
d_gene: NA
CDR3aa: CASSSSNLRDTIGYTF
CDR3nt: TGTGCCAGCAGTTCTAGTAACCTAAGGGACACGATTGGCTACACCTTC

j_gene: TRBJ1-2
v_gene: TRBV30
abundance: medium-sized
d_gene: NA
CDR3aa: CAWRRAGVRYGYTF
CDR3nt: TGTGCCTGGAGAAGGGCCGGGGTTAGGTATGGCTACACCTTC

j_gene: TRBJ2-7
v_gene: TRBV14
abundance: NA
d_gene: NA
CDR3aa: CASSQETGQYF
CDR3nt: TGTGCCAGCAGCCAGGAGACAGGGCAGTACTTC

j_gene: TRBJ2-3
v_gene: TRBV4-3
abundance: NA
d_gene: NA
CDR3aa: CASSQDRLSGGSTDTQYF
CDR3nt: TGCGCCAGCAGCCAAGACCGCCTTTCGGGCGGGAGCACAGATACGCAGTATTTT

j_gene: TRBJ2-7
v_gene: TRBV7-9
abundance: once
d_gene: NA
CDR3aa: CASSPYSGTYEQYF
CDR3nt: TGTGCCAGCAGCCCGTATAGCGGAACCTACGAGCAGTACTTC

j_gene: TRBJ2-1
v_gene: TRBV28
abundance: NA
d_gene: TRBD2
CDR3aa: CASRLTSGSYNEQFF
CDR3nt: TGTGCCAGCAGGCTGACTAGCGGGAGTTACAATGAGCAGTTCTTC

j_gene: TRBJ2-1
v_gene: TRBV25-1
abundance: few
d_gene: TRBD2
CDR3aa: CASSDSDGLAGEYNEQFF
CDR3nt: TGTGCCAGCAGTGATTCTGACGGCCTAGCGGGAGAATACAATGAGCAGTTCTTC

j_gene: TRBJ2-7
v_gene: TRBV7-9
abundance: NA
d_gene: NA
CDR3aa: CASSLEPKRLPAYEQYF
CDR3nt: TGTGCCAGCAGCTTAGAACCAAAGAGGTTACCAGCCTACGAGCAGTACTTC

j_gene: TRBJ2-6
v_gene: TRBV13
abundance: NA
d_gene: NA
CDR3aa: CASSPPWGQTSGANVLTF
CDR3nt: TGTGCCAGCAGCCCGCCCTGGGGACAAACCTCTGGGGCCAACGTCCTGACTTTC

j_gene: TRBJ2-1
v_gene: TRBV7-3
abundance: NA
d_gene: TRBD2
CDR3aa: CASSSRPRLAGDGNEQFF
CDR3nt: TGTGCCAGCAGCTCTCGGCCGAGGCTAGCGGGAGATGGGAATGAGCAGTTCTTC

j_gene: TRBJ1-4
v_gene: TRBV5-6
abundance: few
d_gene: NA
CDR3aa: CASSPGQNNEKLFF
CDR3nt: TGTGCCAGCAGCCCAGGACAGAATAATGAAAAACTGTTTTTT

j_gene: TRBJ1-4
v_gene: TRBV19
abundance: NA
d_gene: TRBD1
CDR3aa: CASSPRTGYEKLFF
CDR3nt: TGTGCCAGTAGTCCCCGGACAGGGTATGAAAAACTGTTTTTT

j_gene: TRBJ2-7
v_gene: TRBV4-1
abundance: NA
d_gene: NA
CDR3aa: CASSLSPLASYEQYF
CDR3nt: TGCGCCAGCAGCCTTAGCCCGTTAGCCTCCTACGAGCAGTACTTC

j_gene: TRBJ2-3
v_gene: TRBV5-1
abundance: NA
d_gene: NA
CDR3aa: CASSLKTGVGTDTQYF
CDR3nt: TGCGCCAGCAGCTTGAAGACGGGAGTAGGTACAGATACGCAGTATTTT

j_gene: TRBJ2-3
v_gene: TRBV6-4
abundance: few
d_gene: NA
CDR3aa: CASSDSPSGSTDTQYF
CDR3nt: TGTGCCAGCAGTGACTCGCCCAGCGGCAGCACAGATACGCAGTATTTT

j_gene: TRBJ2-5
v_gene: TRBV28
abundance: NA
d_gene: NA
CDR3aa: CASSLQPSATENQETQYF
CDR3nt: TGTGCCAGCAGTTTACAGCCTTCCGCGACTGAAAACCAAGAGACCCAGTACTTC

j_gene: TRBJ2-6
v_gene: TRBV28
abundance: few
d_gene: NA
CDR3aa: CASSSGDSTGANVLTF
CDR3nt: TGTGCCAGCAGTTCAGGAGACAGTACAGGGGCCAACGTCCTGACTTTC

j_gene: TRBJ1-1
v_gene: TRBV6-6
abundance: once
d_gene: NA
CDR3aa: CASSSPYGGTEAFF
CDR3nt: TGTGCCAGCAGTTCCCCTTATGGAGGTACTGAAGCTTTCTTT

j_gene: TRBJ2-3
v_gene: TRBV19
abundance: NA
d_gene: TRBD2
CDR3aa: CASSPGTGTTTDTQYF
CDR3nt: TGTGCCAGTAGTCCAGGAACCGGGACTACAACAGATACGCAGTATTTT

j_gene: TRBJ2-5
v_gene: TRBV27
abundance: NA
d_gene: NA
CDR3aa: CASSRFLGGTQETQYF
CDR3nt: TGTGCCAGCAGCCGATTTCTCGGCGGGACCCAAGAGACCCAGTACTTC

j_gene: TRBJ2-1
v_gene: TRBV4-1
abundance: NA
d_gene: TRBD1
CDR3aa: CASSDRLNGNEQFF
CDR3nt: TGCGCCAGTTCGGACAGGCTCAACGGCAATGAGCAGTTCTTC

j_gene: TRBJ2-7
v_gene: TRBV28
abundance: once
d_gene: NA
CDR3aa: CASSPLWRGYEQYF
CDR3nt: TGTGCCAGCAGTCCGTTATGGAGGGGTTACGAGCAGTACTTC

j_gene: TRBJ1-4
v_gene: TRBV15
abundance: NA
d_gene: TRBD1
CDR3aa: CATSRGGTGVEKLFF
CDR3nt: TGTGCCACCAGCAGAGGCGGGACAGGAGTTGAAAAACTGTTTTTT

j_gene: TRBJ2-1
v_gene: TRBV5-4
abundance: NA
d_gene: TRBD2
CDR3aa: CASSLYEREVNEQFF
CDR3nt: TGTGCCAGCAGCTTGTACGAGCGGGAGGTCAATGAGCAGTTCTTC

j_gene: TRBJ1-5
v_gene: TRBV10-1
abundance: NA
d_gene: TRBD1
CDR3aa: CASRDTEGGYQPQHF
CDR3nt: TGCGCCAGCAGGGACACAGAAGGGGGCTATCAGCCCCAGCATTTT

j_gene: TRBJ2-3
v_gene: TRBV19
abundance: once
d_gene: NA
CDR3aa: CASSIAGRAADTQYF
CDR3nt: TGTGCCAGTAGTATAGCCGGCAGGGCGGCAGATACGCAGTATTTT

j_gene: TRBJ2-7
v_gene: TRBV29-1
abundance: NA
d_gene: NA
CDR3aa: CSAEDPAGAGGTYEQYF
CDR3nt: TGCAGCGCTGAAGACCCCGCGGGGGCGGGTGGGACCTACGAGCAGTACTTC

j_gene: TRBJ2-1
v_gene: TRBV27
abundance: NA
d_gene: TRBD2
CDR3aa: CASSPGLASNEQFF
CDR3nt: TGTGCCAGCAGTCCGGGACTAGCGTCCAATGAGCAGTTCTTC

j_gene: TRBJ2-1
v_gene: TRBV19
abundance: NA
d_gene: NA
CDR3aa: CASSIDQGIHEQFF
CDR3nt: TGTGCCAGTAGTATAGATCAGGGGATACATGAGCAGTTCTTC

j_gene: TRBJ2-3
v_gene: TRBV7-6
abundance: NA
d_gene: NA
CDR3aa: CASSALEVADSTDTQYF
CDR3nt: TGTGCCAGCAGCGCCCTTGAGGTGGCGGATAGCACAGATACGCAGTATTTT

j_gene: TRBJ1-1
v_gene: TRBV7-9
abundance: NA
d_gene: NA
CDR3aa: CASSSGMNTEAFF
CDR3nt: TGTGCCAGCAGCTCAGGCATGAACACTGAAGCTTTCTTT

j_gene: TRBJ2-5
v_gene: TRBV9
abundance: NA
d_gene: NA
CDR3aa: CASSLTYRGGRETQYF
CDR3nt: TGTGCCAGCAGCCTCACCTACAGGGGGGGGAGGGAGACCCAGTACTTC

j_gene: TRBJ1-1
v_gene: TRBV2
abundance: NA
d_gene: NA
CDR3aa: CASSVPPADMNTEAFF
CDR3nt: TGTGCCAGCAGTGTCCCCCCCGCGGACATGAACACTGAAGCTTTCTTT

j_gene: TRBJ1-2
v_gene: TRBV11-2
abundance: NA
d_gene: NA
CDR3aa: CASSLARTDFYGYTF
CDR3nt: TGTGCCAGCAGCTTAGCTCGGACAGACTTCTATGGCTACACCTTC

j_gene: TRBJ1-2
v_gene: TRBV28
abundance: NA
d_gene: TRBD1
CDR3aa: CASSFPGTGRFYGYTF
CDR3nt: TGTGCCAGCAGTTTCCCTGGGACAGGCAGATTTTATGGCTACACCTTC

j_gene: TRBJ1-2
v_gene: TRBV4-1
abundance: NA
d_gene: NA
CDR3aa: CASKLVGVGYGYTF
CDR3nt: TGCGCCAGCAAATTGGTAGGGGTCGGCTATGGCTACACCTTC